This T cell receptor (beta chain) comes out of a study of blood T cell repertoires in COVID-19. Overall study: COVID-19 samples, acute and convalescent, were from the United States, Italy and Spain. The cDNA or gDNA used as material had been derived from T cells, B-cell-depleted T cells, or PBMCs.

In the authors' workflow: Amplifying reference gene primers gave estimates of nucleated cell counts. Produced via immunoSEQ multiplex PCR; TCRdb's table is partial and in-frame only. Clone size and the V and J calls come from that table; the DNA yielded D and trimming. The data contain around 190,000 clones, more than 75% of them singletons. The CDR3 is made up of 13 amino acids. The ends lost 11 bases at V and 0 bases at J; junction bases unmatched: 4. CDR1 MNHEY and CDR2 SVGAGI come from the germline V gene. This chain joins TRBV6-5 and TRBJ2-1; 7 nucleotides match TRBD2. Sequences were obtained from peripheral blood. This clonotype originated in a human donor in a cohort sampled during active COVID-19. CDR3 in amino acids: CAGGGSSYNEQFF. DNA for the CDR3: TGTGCCGGGGGGGGGAGCTCCTACAATGAGCAGTTCTTC.